This T cell receptor (beta chain) was captured by sequencing in a study of identical twins listed by TCRdb under 2016. For the study in its entirety: TCR alpha and beta repertoires from monozygotic twins, unrelated adults of various ages and cord blood were deep-sequenced to test whether fetal clonotypes persist. Replicate twin experiments were performed at different times using different library preparation protocols to rule out contamination.

Broad study findings and their caveats: In monozygotic twins, recombination models systematically underestimated out-of-frame TCR alpha sharing, but the models matched the sharing seen between unrelated individuals. Fewer insertions were carried by abundant cord blood beta clonotypes; a weaker similar trend was observed in young adult naive repertoires, while no such trend was observed in memory repertoires. The excess sharing between twins in beta out-of-frame sequences was weaker because fewer shared sequences reduced the signal-to-noise ratio. Because the same donors could not be followed over many years, the conclusions relied on cross-sectional statistical analysis. Invariant T cells such as MAIT and iNKT could partly confound zero-insertion analyses, although diverse VJ usage argued against such confounding for most clonotypes. Compared with coincidental sharing between unrelated individuals, out-of-frame TCR alpha sequences shared between twins had an excess of sequences with low generation probability.

The V end loses 1 base and the J end loses 6 bases, and a stretch of 17 bases separates them. From a lookup of the germline V gene (reference sequence), CDR1 and CDR2 are DFQATT and SNEGSKA. The CDR3 starts with the cysteine, ends with the phenylalanine, and has 15 residues. The kept DNA is CDR3 alone, 45 bases in frame from the first base. Every donor was a healthy Caucasian. A few counts support this clonotype. No antigen is known for it. No base quality values were provided; no much bigger clone lies one nucleotide off. The library was prepared using 5' RACE. The reads were generated on an Illumina HiSeq 2000. A universal primer binding site was introduced by template switching, and a unique molecular identifier was present in the final cDNA, enabling accurate counting of TCR cDNA molecules. First-strand cDNA for TCR alpha and beta chains was synthesized from specific primers in the conserved constant-segment region. To control for contamination, every cDNA library carried two barcodes: a SMART-Mk sample barcode plus Illumina barcodes. TruSeq adapter sequences, together with Illumina sample barcodes, were added in two successive PCR steps. TCR alpha and beta cDNA libraries were sequenced on the Illumina HiSeq platform with custom primers. The authors' pipeline ran thus. Raw reads were processed with MiGEC to extract unique molecular identifiers, and MiXCR was used to determine CDR3 positions. For each individual, recombination models were inferred using an EM algorithm with the repgenHMM and IGoR tools. Shared clonotypes were analyzed with the tcR package in R, and sharing was normalized by the product of cloneset sizes. Out-of-frame nonproductive sequences were analyzed to study raw recombination free of thymic and clonal selection effects. Through fastp at Q25 and MiXCR, TCRdb rebuilt clones from the public reads, retaining in-frame beta chains. Entries that share a CDR3 protein sequence are merged under the most common genes and DNA. The V and J calls and clone size come from TCRdb's table, not from the authors' own analysis. The sample table contains 1.5 million to 2 million distinct CDR3 sequences; only one count was recorded for under 35% of them. Over 0.25% of the sample lies in the top ten.

This chain joins TRBV20-1 to TRBJ2-3; the D segment is perhaps TRBD1 or TRBD2, each sharing 5 matched bases. Sequenced material: cord blood. This TCR came from a newborn girl in good health. The CDR3 has the sequence CSARGGSTRSDTQYF. The nucleotide sequence is TGCAGTGCTAGAGGGGGGAGCACACGATCGGATACGCAGTATTTT.